The 20 T cell receptor beta chains listed next were all sequenced from one sample in a study of blood T cell repertoires in COVID-19. Clones were read by immunoSEQ multiplex PCR, and TCRdb kept only the in-frame ones, dropping some. The repertoire holds some 80,000 clones, with around 83% as singletons. Sequences were obtained from peripheral blood. The receptors were gathered from a man aged 55 to 70 with COVID-19, enrolled during active disease.

This clone was recorded once. This sequence joins TRBV10-3 and TRBJ2-3, with TRBD2 matching 7 bases. The CDR3 contains 14 residues. Losses at the gene ends were 7 bases for V and 4 bases for J; bases not matched to a gene: 8. The germline V gene has CDR1 ENHRY and CDR2 SYGVKD. The CDR3: CAITRGGSADTQYF. The CDR3 DNA reads TGTGCCATCACTCGTGGCGGGAGTGCAGATACGCAGTATTTT.

V and J are TRBV30 and TRBJ1-1; D is ambiguous. The CDR3 has 11 amino acids. Germline assignment: CDR1 GTSNPN and CDR2 SVGIG (reference sequence). Trimming took off 4 bases at V and 10 bases at J, with 13 bases between the two ends. The CDR3 coding sequence is TGTGCCTGGAAACACCCGGGAGCAGCTTTCTTT. It yields the protein CAWKHPGAAFF.

V and J are TRBV7-9 and TRBJ1-6; TRBD1 aligns across 10 bases. Germline V gives CDR1 SEHNR, CDR2 FQNEAQ (reference sequence). V trimming: 5 bases; J trimming: 7 bases; junction bases outside the gene matches: 5. This CDR3 is built from 15 residues. The CDR3 DNA reads as TGTGCCAGCAGCGCCCGACAGGGGGCAAATTCACCCCTCCACTTT. Its translation: CASSARQGANSPLHF. Based on the CDR3 plus reference TRBV7-9 and TRBJ1-6, the full variable domain is DTGVSQNPRHKITKRGQNVTFRCDPISEHNRLYWYRQTLGQGPEFLTYFQNEAQLEKSRLLSDRFSAERPKGSFSTLEIQRTEQGDSAMYLCASSARQGANSPLHFGNGTRLTVT.

This clone appeared a single time. This chain joins TRBV19 and TRBJ2-2; the D gene is possibly TRBD1 (5 bases). V was cut by 8 bases and J by 7 bases, with 17 bases left in between. CDR1 is LNHDA and CDR2 is SQIVND in the germline V gene (reference sequence). CDR3 length: 14 residues. Here the CDR3 DNA reads TGTGCCAGTTTTCGTCAGGGTGGTGGCGGGGAGCTGTTTTTT. It translates to CASFRQGGGGELFF.

The chain has TRBV4-1 and TRBJ2-7; 7 nucleotides line up with TRBD2. This CDR3 region has 15 residues. J gave up 3 bases and V 0 bases, and 5 bases lay outside the gene matches. CDR1 and CDR2 from the germline V gene are MGHRA and YSYEKL. The CDR3 here is CASSQDSGGGYEQYF. The CDR3 DNA is TGCGCCAGCAGCCAAGATAGCGGCGGGGGCTACGAGCAGTACTTC.

The chain employs TRBV27 and TRBJ1-5; D remains unclear. Germline CDR1 is MNHEY and CDR2 is SMNVEV (reference sequence). The V and J ends lost 2 bases and 3 bases respectively, with 5 bases between them. CDR3 length equals 13 residues. CDR3 sequence (DNA): TGTGCCAGCAGTTTACAGGTCAATCAGCCCCAGCATTTT. It translates to CASSLQVNQPQHF.

The chain recombines TRBV3-1 (or the pseudogene TRBV3-2) with TRBJ1-1, with D tentatively TRBD1 (5 bases). V shed 7 bases and J shed 5 bases, with 14 bases lying between them. The germline CDR1 and CDR2 sequences are LGHDT and YNNKEL (reference sequence). The CDR3 covers 13 residues. The CDR3 reads CASNSGGRTEAFF. CDR3 coding DNA: TGTGCCAGCAATTCGGGGGGGAGGACTGAAGCTTTCTTT.

The chain joins TRBV28 to TRBJ2-5, with D possibly matching TRBD1 (5 bases). This CDR3 is 13 amino acids long. V was cut by 3 bases and J by 9 bases, with 14 bases left in between. CDR1 and CDR2 from the germline V gene are MDHEN and SYDVKM. Here the CDR3 DNA reads TGTGCCAGCAGTTTGCGAGACAGTGGGTCCCAGTACTTC. The encoded protein is CASSLRDSGSQYF.

CDR3 residues: CASSSRTEPQHF. In nucleotides, the CDR3 is TGTGCCAGCAGTTCCCGTACGGAGCCCCAGCATTTT. This chain uses TRBV12-3 or TRBV12-4 with TRBJ1-5, with unresolved D. The ends were cut back, 4 bases at V and 8 bases at J, with 9 bases in the middle. This CDR3 is built from 12 residues.

The rearrangement uses TRBV2 and TRBJ2-7, with D perhaps matching TRBD1 (6 bases). The CDR3 consists of 14 residues. Germline loops: CDR1 SNHLY, CDR2 FYNNEI. V lost 7 bases to trimming and J lost 3 bases, with 16 bases between them. As DNA, the CDR3 is TGTGCCAGCACCTTAGAGGGACAAAGCTACGAGCAGTACTTC. This sequence encodes CASTLEGQSYEQYF. The full variable domain, rest sourced from reference TRBV2 and TRBJ2-7, is EPEVTQTPSHQVTQMGQEVILRCVPISNHLYFYWYRQILGQKVEFLVSFYNNEISEKSEIFDDQFSVERPDGSNFTLKIRSTKLEDSAMYFCASTLEGQSYEQYFGPGTRLTVT.

This chain joins TRBV6-5 and TRBJ1-5, with D perhaps TRBD1 (5 bases). This CDR3 has 15 residues. The germline V gene encodes CDR1 MNHEY and CDR2 SVGAGI. Trimming shortened V by 6 bases and J by 0 bases, and 12 bases separated the two germline ends. The CDR3 sequence: CASSEQGDSNQPQHF. Here the CDR3 DNA reads TGTGCCAGCAGCGAGCAGGGTGATAGCAATCAGCCCCAGCATTTT.

Only one count was recorded for this clone. The chain carries TRBV6-5 and TRBJ1-1; the D is unclear. The CDR3 has 12 amino acids. Per germline, CDR1 MNHEY and CDR2 SVGAGI. V lost 6 bases to trimming and J lost 0 bases, with 5 bases between them. In DNA form, the CDR3 reads TGTGCCAGCAGGCAGGTGAACACTGAAGCTTTCTTT. Translating it yields CASRQVNTEAFF.

The chain joins TRBV10-3 to TRBJ2-3, with D tentatively TRBD1 (5 bases). Looked up from germline, CDR1 is ENHRY and CDR2 is SYGVKD. The CDR3 runs to 15 residues. Between the trimmed V and J ends, which lost 3 bases and 0 bases, there was a span of 10 bases. DNA of the CDR3: TGTGCCATCAGTGACACGACAGCTAGCACAGATACGCAGTATTTT. Amino acids: CAISDTTASTDTQYF.

The chain employs TRBV19 and TRBJ2-2, with TRBD2 matching over 10 bases. This CDR3 has 17 residues. Germline lookup yields CDR1 LNHDA and CDR2 SQIVND (reference sequence). Trimming cost V 3 bases and J 3 bases; bases outside gene matches: 7. The CDR3 region has the DNA TGTGCCAGTAGTATCGGAGTAGCGGGAGGCTACACCGGGGAGCTGTTTTTT. It is translated as CASSIGVAGGYTGELFF. Complete variable domain (other parts from reference TRBV19 and TRBJ2-2): DGGITQSPKYLFRKEGQNVTLSCEQNLNHDAMYWYRQDPGQGLRLIYYSQIVNDFQKGDIAEGYSVSREKKESFPLTVTSAQKNPTAFYLCASSIGVAGGYTGELFFGEGSRLTVL.

This clone has only one observation. The chain uses TRBV5-1 and TRBJ2-1; 9 bases are a match to TRBD2. Germline trimming cut 2 bases from V and 10 bases from J; bases unmatched to any gene: 13. CDR1 is SGHRS and CDR2 is YFSETQ in the germline V gene. The CDR3 runs to 16 residues. Here the CDR3 DNA reads TGCGCCAGCAGCTTAATTGCGGGGGGGCGTTATAGCGAGCAGTTCTTC. Its translation is CASSLIAGGRYSEQFF.

V is TRBV3-1 (or the pseudogene TRBV3-2) and J is TRBJ2-1; 7 bases are shared with TRBD2. With V trimmed by 0 bases and J by 3 bases, 11 bases remained unmatched. Germline values: CDR1 LGHDT, CDR2 YNNKEL (reference sequence). This CDR3 comprises 18 residues. CDR3 coding DNA: TGTGCCAGCAGCCAAGAGGTTCGGAGTAGCGGGTACTACAATGAGCAGTTCTTC. Its protein is CASSQEVRSSGYYNEQFF.

As DNA, the CDR3 is TGTGCCAGCAGCCAAGATATAGCCCTGGCGGGGAATGAGCAGTTCTTC. Protein sequence: CASSQDIALAGNEQFF. The chain combines TRBV3-1 (or the pseudogene TRBV3-2) with TRBJ2-1; D might be TRBD2 (6 bases). V gave up 0 bases and J gave up 7 bases, with 16 bases separating them. The CDR3 loop spans 16 amino acids. Looked up from germline, CDR1 is LGHDT and CDR2 is YNNKEL (reference sequence).

The V call is TRBV5-1, the J call TRBJ2-2; perhaps TRBD1 as D (6 bases). The CDR3 is 15 amino acids. V lost 4 bases, J lost 4 bases, and 14 bases lay in between. From germline, CDR1 is SGHRS and CDR2 YFSETQ. In nucleotides, the CDR3 is TGCGCCAGCAGCAGTCGGCAGGGGAGCACCGGGGAGCTGTTTTTT. Translated: CASSSRQGSTGELFF.

This clone was recorded only once. The rearrangement links TRBV23-1 to TRBJ1-5; TRBD1 matches at 11 bases. TRBV23-1 is an ORF, with its function uncertain. The ends lost 5 bases at V and 3 bases at J; junction bases unmatched: 24. CDR3 length: 22 residues. The CDR3 DNA is TGCGCCAGCAGTTTTTTTTCGGTGGGACAGGGGGTTTTATTTAAAAACAATCAGCCCCAGCATTTT. This gives the protein CASSFFSVGQGVLFKNNQPQHF.

In its sample, this clone was seen many times. V gene TRBV30 combines with J gene TRBJ1-2; D not resolved. V lost 1 base to trimming and J lost 4 bases, with 7 bases between them. Germline V gene sequence: CDR1 GTSNPN, CDR2 SVGIG (reference sequence). CDR3 length equals 12 residues. CDR3 coding DNA: TGTGCCTGGAGTGACGCAGTCTATGGCTACACCTTC. It is translated as CAWSDAVYGYTF.